This TCR beta chain was sequenced for a study of cytomegalovirus exposure and HLA in healthy donors. The PCR ran on 60 Vbeta and 13 Jbeta primers. Source study methods: Per a later analysis, the number of unique TCR beta chains was around 80 million, of which roughly 10 million were shared. Clones were read by immunoSEQ multiplex PCR, and TCRdb kept only the in-frame ones, dropping some. V and J calls and clone size come straight from that table; D and trimming were deduced from the DNA. The sample includes 150,000 to 200,000 clones, 70% to 85% seen only once; the top ten take 4.8%. In regard to this clone: Antigen unknown.

Study-wide findings and caveats: Upon later analysis, TCR association rates were observed to vary by HLA locus, being highest for DRB1 and lowest for HLA-C. Cytomegalovirus association was listed for around 170 TCR beta chains. A missense variant in DCLRE1C was later tied to TCR beta V- and J-gene trimming.

Per germline, CDR1 SNHLY and CDR2 FYNNEI. Trimming took 1 base from V and 2 from J, leaving 8 bases between them. This CDR3 contains 14 residues. The receptor's source is a young man in good health and CMV-seronegative. The rearrangement uses TRBV2 and TRBJ1-2, with D unclear. The specimen was PBMCs. The CDR3 sequence is CASSEGRLNYGYTF. CDR3 nucleotides: TGTGCCAGCAGTGAAGGCCGACTCAACTATGGCTACACCTTC.